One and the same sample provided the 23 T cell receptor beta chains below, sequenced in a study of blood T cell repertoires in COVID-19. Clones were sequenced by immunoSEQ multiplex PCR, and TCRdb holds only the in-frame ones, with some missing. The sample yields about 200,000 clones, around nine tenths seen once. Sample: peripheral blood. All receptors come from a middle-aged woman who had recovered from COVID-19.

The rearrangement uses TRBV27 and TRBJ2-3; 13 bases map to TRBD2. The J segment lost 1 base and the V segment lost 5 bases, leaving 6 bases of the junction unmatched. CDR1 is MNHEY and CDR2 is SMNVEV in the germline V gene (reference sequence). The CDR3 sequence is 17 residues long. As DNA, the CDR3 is TGTGCCAGCAGTGGGACTAGCGGGATACATGGCACAGATACGCAGTATTTT. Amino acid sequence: CASSGTSGIHGTDTQYF.

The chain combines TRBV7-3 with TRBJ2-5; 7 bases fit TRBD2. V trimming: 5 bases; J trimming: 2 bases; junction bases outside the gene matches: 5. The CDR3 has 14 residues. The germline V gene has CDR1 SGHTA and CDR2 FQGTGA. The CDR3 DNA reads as TGTGCCAGCAGCCACGGACTAGATCAAGAGACCCAGTACTTC. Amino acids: CASSHGLDQETQYF.

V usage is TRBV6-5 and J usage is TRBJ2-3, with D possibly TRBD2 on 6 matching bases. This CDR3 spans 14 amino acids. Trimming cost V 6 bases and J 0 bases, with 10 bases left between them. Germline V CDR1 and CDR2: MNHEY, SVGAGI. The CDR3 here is CASRLAGSTDTQYF. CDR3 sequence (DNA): TGTGCCAGCAGACTAGCCGGAAGCACAGATACGCAGTATTTT.

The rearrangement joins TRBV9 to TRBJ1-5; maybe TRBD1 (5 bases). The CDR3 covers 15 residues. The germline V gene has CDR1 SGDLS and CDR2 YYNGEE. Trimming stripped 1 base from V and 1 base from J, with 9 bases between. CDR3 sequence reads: CASSVSRASNQPQHF. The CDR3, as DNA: TGTGCCAGCAGCGTAAGCAGGGCCAGCAATCAGCCCCAGCATTTT.

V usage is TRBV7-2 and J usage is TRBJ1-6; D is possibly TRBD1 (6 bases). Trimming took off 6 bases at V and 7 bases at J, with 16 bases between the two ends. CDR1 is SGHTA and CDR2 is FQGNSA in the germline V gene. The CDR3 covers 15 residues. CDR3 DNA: TGTGCCAGCAGACTTTATCAGGGGACAAATTCACCCCTCCACTTT. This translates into CASRLYQGTNSPLHF.

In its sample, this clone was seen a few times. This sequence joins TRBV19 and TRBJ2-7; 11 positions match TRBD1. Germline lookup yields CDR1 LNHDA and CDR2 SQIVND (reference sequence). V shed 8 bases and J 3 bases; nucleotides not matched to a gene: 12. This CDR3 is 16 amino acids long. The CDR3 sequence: CASHGTGGKSSYEQYF. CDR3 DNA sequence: TGTGCCAGTCACGGGACAGGGGGAAAAAGTAGCTACGAGCAGTACTTC.

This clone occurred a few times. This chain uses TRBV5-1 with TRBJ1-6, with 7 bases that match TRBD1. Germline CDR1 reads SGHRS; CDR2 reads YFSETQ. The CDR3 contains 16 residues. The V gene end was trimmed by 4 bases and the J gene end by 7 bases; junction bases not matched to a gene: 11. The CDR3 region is CASSIAGTAANSPLHF. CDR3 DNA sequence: TGCGCCAGCAGCATAGCCGGGACAGCCGCCAATTCACCCCTCCACTTT.

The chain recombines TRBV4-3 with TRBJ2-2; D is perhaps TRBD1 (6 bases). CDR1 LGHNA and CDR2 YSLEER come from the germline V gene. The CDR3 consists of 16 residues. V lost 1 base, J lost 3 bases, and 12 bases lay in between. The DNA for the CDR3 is TGCGCCAGCAGCCAAGCCCAGGGGACGTACACCGGGGAGCTGTTTTTT. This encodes CASSQAQGTYTGELFF.

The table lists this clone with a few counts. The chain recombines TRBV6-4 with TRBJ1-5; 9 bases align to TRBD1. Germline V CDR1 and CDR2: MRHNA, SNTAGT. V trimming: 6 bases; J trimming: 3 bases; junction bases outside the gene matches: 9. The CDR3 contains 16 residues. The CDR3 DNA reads TGTGCCAGCAGGGCCGGGACAGGGTTTTCCAATCAGCCCCAGCATTTT. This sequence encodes CASRAGTGFSNQPQHF.

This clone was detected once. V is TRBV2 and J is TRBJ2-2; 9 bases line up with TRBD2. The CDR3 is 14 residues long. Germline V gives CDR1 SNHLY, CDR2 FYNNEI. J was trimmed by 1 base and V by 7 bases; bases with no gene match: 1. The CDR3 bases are TGTGCCAGCAAAGCGGGGGGGAACACCGGGGAGCTGTTTTTT. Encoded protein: CASKAGGNTGELFF.

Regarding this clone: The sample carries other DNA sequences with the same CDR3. CDR3 sequence reads: CASSLGGTLQETQYF. The CDR3 DNA follows: TGTGCCAGCAGCTTAGGCGGGACGCTCCAAGAGACCCAGTACTTC. The chain joins TRBV7-3 to TRBJ2-5; a weak D match, TRBD2 (6 bases). CDR3 size: 15 residues. Looked up from germline, CDR1 is SGHTA and CDR2 is FQGTGA. Trimming cost V 2 bases and J 1 base, with 11 bases left between them. Filled out from reference TRBV7-3 and TRBJ2-5, the complete variable domain reads GAGVSQTPSNKVTEKGKYVELRCDPISGHTALYWYRQSLGQGPEFLIYFQGTGAADDSGLPNDRFFAVRPEGSVSTLKIQRTERGDSAVYLCASSLGGTLQETQYFGPGTRLLVL.

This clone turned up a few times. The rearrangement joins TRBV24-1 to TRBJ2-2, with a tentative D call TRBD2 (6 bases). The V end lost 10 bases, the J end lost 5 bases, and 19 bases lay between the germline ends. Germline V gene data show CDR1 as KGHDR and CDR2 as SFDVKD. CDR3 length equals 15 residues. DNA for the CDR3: TGTGCCACGGCATTAACGACTAGTCGAACCGGGGAGCTGTTTTTT. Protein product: CATALTTSRTGELFF.

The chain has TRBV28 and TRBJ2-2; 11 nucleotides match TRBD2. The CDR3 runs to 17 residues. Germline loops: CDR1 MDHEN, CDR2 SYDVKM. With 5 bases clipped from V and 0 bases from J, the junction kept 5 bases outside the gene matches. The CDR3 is CASSVTSGVANTGELFF. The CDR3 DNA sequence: TGTGCCAGCAGTGTGACTAGCGGGGTCGCGAACACCGGGGAGCTGTTTTTT.

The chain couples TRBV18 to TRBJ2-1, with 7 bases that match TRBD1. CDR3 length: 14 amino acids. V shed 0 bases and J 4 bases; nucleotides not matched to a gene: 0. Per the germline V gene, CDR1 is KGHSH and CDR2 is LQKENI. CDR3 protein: CASSPPTGYNEQFF. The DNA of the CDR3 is TGTGCCAGCTCACCACCGACAGGGTACAATGAGCAGTTCTTC.

The CDR3 region has the DNA TGTGCCAGCACTTCAGACTATGGCTACACCTTC. Translating gives CASTSDYGYTF. The V and J genes are TRBV12-3 or TRBV12-4 and TRBJ1-2; D ambiguous. CDR3 length: 11 amino acids. Trimming took 7 bases from V and 3 from J, leaving 6 bases between them.

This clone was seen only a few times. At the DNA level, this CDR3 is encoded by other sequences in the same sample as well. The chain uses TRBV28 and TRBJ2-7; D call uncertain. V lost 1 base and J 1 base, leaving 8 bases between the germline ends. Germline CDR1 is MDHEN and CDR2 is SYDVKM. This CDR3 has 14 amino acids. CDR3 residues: CASSLSGLSYEQYF. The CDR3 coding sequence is TGTGCCAGCAGTTTATCGGGTCTATCCTACGAGCAGTACTTC.

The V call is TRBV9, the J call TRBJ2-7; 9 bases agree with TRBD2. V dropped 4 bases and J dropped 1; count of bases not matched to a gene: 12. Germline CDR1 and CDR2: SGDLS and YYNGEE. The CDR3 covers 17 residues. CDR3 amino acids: CASSPYQGLAASYEQYF. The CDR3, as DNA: TGTGCCAGCAGCCCTTACCAGGGACTAGCCGCATCCTACGAGCAGTACTTC.

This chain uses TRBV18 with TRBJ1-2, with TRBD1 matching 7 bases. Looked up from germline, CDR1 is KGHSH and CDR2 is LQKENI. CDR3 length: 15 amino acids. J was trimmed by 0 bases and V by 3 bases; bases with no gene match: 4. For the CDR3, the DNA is TGTGCCAGCTCACCGGGACAGCTTACTAACTATGGCTACACCTTC. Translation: CASSPGQLTNYGYTF.

The CDR3 loop is CASSFPRGGKETQYF. CDR3 DNA: TGTGCCAGCAGCTTCCCGCGGGGGGGGAAAGAGACCCAGTACTTC. This sequence joins TRBV7-9 and TRBJ2-5; 9 bases agree with TRBD2. The CDR3 is 15 residues long. Germline CDR1 SEHNR, CDR2 FQNEAQ (reference sequence). J was trimmed by 3 bases and V by 3 bases; bases with no gene match: 5. Variable domain in full (rest from reference TRBV7-9 and TRBJ2-5): DTGVSQNPRHKITKRGQNVTFRCDPISEHNRLYWYRQTLGQGPEFLTYFQNEAQLEKSRLLSDRFSAERPKGSFSTLEIQRTEQGDSAMYLCASSFPRGGKETQYFGPGTRLLVL.

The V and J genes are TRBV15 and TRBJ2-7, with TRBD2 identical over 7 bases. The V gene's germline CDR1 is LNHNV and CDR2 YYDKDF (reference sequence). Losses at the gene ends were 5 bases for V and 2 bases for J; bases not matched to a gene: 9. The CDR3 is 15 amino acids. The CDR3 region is CATSPEASGPYEQYF. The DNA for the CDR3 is TGTGCCACCAGCCCGGAGGCTAGCGGACCCTACGAGCAGTACTTC.

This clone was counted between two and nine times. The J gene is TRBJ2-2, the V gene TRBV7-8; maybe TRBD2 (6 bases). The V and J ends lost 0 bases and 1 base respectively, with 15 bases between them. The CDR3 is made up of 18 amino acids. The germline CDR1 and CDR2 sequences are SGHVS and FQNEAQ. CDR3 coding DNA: TGTGCCAGCAGCTTAGCGCTAGGAGGGCAGGTGAACACCGGGGAGCTGTTTTTT. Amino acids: CASSLALGGQVNTGELFF. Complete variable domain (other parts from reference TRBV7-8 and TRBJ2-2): GAGVSQSPRYKVAKRGQDVALRCDPISGHVSLFWYQQALGQGPEFLTYFQNEAQLDKSGLPSDRFFAERPEGSVSTLKIQRTQQEDSAVYLCASSLALGGQVNTGELFFGEGSRLTVL.

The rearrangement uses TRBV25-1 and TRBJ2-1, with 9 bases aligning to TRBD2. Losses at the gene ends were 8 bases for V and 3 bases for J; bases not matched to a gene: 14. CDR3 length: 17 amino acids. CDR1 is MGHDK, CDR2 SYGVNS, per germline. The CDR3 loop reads CASSEGTPSGNYNEQFF. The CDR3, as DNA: TGTGCCAGCTCCGAGGGCACTCCTAGCGGGAACTACAATGAGCAGTTCTTC.

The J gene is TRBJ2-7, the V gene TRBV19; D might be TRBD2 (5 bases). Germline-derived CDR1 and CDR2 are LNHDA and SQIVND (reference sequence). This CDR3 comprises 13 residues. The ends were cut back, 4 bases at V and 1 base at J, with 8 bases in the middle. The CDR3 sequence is CASSTADSYEQYF. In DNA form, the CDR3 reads TGTGCCAGTAGTACAGCGGATTCCTACGAGCAGTACTTC.